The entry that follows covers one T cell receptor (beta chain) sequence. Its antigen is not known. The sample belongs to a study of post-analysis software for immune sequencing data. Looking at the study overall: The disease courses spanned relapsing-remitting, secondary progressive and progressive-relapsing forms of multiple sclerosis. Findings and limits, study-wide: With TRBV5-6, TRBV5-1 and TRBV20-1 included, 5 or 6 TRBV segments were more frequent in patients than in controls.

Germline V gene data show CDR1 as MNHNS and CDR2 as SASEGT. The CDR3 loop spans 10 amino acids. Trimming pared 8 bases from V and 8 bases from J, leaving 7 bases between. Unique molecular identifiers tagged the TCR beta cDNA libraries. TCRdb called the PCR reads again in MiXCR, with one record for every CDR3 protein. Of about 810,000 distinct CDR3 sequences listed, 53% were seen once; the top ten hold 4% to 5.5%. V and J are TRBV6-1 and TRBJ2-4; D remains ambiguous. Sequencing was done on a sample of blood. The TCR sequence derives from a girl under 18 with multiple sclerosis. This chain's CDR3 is CASFEHIQYF. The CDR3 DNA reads TGTGCCAGCTTCGAACACATTCAGTACTTC.